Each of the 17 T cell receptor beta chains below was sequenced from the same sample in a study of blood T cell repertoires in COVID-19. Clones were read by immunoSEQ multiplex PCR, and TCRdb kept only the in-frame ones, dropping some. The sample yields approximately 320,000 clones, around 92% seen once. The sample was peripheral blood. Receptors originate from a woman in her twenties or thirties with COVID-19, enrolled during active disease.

Written as DNA, the CDR3 is TGTGCCAGCAGGGGGGGGGCCGGCCAAGAGACCCAGTACTTC. Residues: CASRGGAGQETQYF. The chain uses TRBV2 and TRBJ2-5, with D perhaps TRBD2 (7 bases). Germline loops: CDR1 SNHLY, CDR2 FYNNEI. The V end was cut by 6 bases, the J end by 1 base, with 12 bases between. The CDR3 covers 14 residues.

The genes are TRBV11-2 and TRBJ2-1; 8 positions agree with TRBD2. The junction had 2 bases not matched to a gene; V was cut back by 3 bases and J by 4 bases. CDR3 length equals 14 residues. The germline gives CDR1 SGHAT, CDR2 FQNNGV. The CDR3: CASSLVAGYNEQFF. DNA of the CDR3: TGTGCCAGCAGCTTGGTAGCGGGGTACAATGAGCAGTTCTTC. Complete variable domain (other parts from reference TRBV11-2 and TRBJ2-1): EAGVAQSPRYKIIEKRQSVAFWCNPISGHATLYWYQQILGQGPKLLIQFQNNGVVDDSQLPKDRFSAERLKGVDSTLKIQPAKLEDSAVYLCASSLVAGYNEQFFGPGTRLTVL.

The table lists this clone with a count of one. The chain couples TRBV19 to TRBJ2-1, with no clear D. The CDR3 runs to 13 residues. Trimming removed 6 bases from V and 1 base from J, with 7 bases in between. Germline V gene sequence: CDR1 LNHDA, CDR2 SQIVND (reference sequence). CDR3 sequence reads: CASRAESYNEQFF. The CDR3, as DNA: TGTGCCAGTAGGGCAGAATCCTACAATGAGCAGTTCTTC.

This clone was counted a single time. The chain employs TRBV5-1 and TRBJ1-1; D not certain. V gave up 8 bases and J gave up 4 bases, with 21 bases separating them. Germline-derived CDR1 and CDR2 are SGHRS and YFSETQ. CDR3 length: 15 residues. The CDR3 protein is CASSPGGGYGTEAFF. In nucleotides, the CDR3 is TGCGCCAGTTCCCCCGGAGGCGGGTACGGCACTGAAGCTTTCTTT.

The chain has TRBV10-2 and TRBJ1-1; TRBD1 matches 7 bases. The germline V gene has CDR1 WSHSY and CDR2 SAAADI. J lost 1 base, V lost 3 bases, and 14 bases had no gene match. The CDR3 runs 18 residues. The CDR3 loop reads CASSDPGTAFNSNTEAFF. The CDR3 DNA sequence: TGCGCCAGCAGTGATCCCGGGACAGCCTTTAATTCGAACACTGAAGCTTTCTTT.

CDR3 region: CASSQRAGVPGEQFF. The DNA for the CDR3 is TGCGCCAGCAGCCAAAGGGCGGGGGTCCCAGGGGAGCAGTTCTTC. This rearrangement joins TRBV4-1 to TRBJ2-1; 7 positions match TRBD2. V was pared by 2 bases and J by 10 bases, with 11 bases of the junction left unmatched. Germline V CDR1 and CDR2: MGHRA, YSYEKL. The CDR3 has 15 residues.

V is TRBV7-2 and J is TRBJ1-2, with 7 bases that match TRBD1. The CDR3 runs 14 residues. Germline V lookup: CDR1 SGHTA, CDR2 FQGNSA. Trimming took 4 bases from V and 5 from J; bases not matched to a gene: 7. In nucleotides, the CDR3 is TGTGCCAGCAGCTCTCGACAGGGCGGGTATGGCTACACCTTC. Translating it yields CASSSRQGGYGYTF. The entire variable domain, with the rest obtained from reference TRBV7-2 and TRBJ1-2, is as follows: GAGVSQSPSNKVTEKGKDVELRCDPISGHTALYWYRQSLGQGLEFLIYFQGNSAPDKSGLPSDRFSAERTGGSVSTLTIQRTQQEDSAVYLCASSSRQGGYGYTFGSGTRLTVV.

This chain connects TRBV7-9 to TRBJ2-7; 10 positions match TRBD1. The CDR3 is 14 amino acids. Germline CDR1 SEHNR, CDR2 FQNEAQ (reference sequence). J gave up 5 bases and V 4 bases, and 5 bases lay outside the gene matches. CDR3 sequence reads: CASSWRQGAHEQYF. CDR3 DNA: TGTGCCAGCAGCTGGCGACAGGGGGCCCACGAGCAGTACTTC.

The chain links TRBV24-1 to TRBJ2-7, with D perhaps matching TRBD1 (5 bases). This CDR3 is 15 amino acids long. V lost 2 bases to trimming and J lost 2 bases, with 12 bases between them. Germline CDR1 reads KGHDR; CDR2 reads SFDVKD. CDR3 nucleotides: TGTGCCACCAGTGATTCAGGCCAGGGTACCTACGAGCAGTACTTC. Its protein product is CATSDSGQGTYEQYF.

The CDR3 region is CASSQIFRQYVQETQYF. The CDR3 DNA reads TGCGCCAGCAGCCAAATCTTTCGCCAGTACGTACAAGAGACCCAGTACTTC. This chain uses TRBV4-1 with TRBJ2-5; D gene unclear. The CDR3 covers 17 residues. Germline V gene sequence: CDR1 MGHRA, CDR2 YSYEKL. V gave up 2 bases and J gave up 2 bases, with 18 bases separating them.

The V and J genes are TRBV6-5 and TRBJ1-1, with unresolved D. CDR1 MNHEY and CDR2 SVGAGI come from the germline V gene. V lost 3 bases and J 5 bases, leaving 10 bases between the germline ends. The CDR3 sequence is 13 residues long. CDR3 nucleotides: TGTGCCAGCAGTTATAATGCGGGTACTGAAGCTTTCTTT. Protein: CASSYNAGTEAFF.

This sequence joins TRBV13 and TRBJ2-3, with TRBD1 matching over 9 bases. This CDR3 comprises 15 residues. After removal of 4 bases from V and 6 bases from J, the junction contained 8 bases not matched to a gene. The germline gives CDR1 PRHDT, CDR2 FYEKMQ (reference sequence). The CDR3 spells CASSSGDRDVDTQYF. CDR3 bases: TGTGCCAGCAGCTCAGGGGACAGGGATGTTGATACGCAGTATTTT. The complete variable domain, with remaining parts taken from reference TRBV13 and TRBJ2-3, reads AAGVIQSPRHLIKEKRETATLKCYPIPRHDTVYWYQQGPGQDPQFLISFYEKMQSDKGSIPDRFSAQQFSDYHSELNMSSLELGDSALYFCASSSGDRDVDTQYFGPGTRLTVL.

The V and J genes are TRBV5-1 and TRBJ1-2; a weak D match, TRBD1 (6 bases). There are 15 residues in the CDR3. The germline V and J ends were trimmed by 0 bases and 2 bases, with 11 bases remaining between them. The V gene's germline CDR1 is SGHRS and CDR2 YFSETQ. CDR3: CASSLDGGANYGYTF. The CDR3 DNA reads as TGCGCCAGCAGCTTGGATGGGGGGGCGAACTATGGCTACACCTTC.

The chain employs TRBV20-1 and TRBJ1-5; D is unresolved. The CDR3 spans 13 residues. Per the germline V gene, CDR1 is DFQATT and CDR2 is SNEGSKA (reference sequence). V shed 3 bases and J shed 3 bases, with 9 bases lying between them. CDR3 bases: TGCAGTGCTAGTGGGAGTTTCAATCAGCCCCAGCATTTT. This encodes CSASGSFNQPQHF.

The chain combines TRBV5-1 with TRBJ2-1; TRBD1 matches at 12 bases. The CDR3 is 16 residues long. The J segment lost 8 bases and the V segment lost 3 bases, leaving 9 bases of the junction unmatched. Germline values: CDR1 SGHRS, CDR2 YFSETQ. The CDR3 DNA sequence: TGCGCCAGCAGCTACAGTGGGACAGGGGGCTTCTATGAGCAGTTCTTC. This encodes CASSYSGTGGFYEQFF. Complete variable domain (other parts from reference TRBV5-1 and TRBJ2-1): KAGVTQTPRYLIKTRGQQVTLSCSPISGHRSVSWYQQTPGQGLQFLFEYFSETQRNKGNFPGRFSGRQFSNSRSEMNVSTLELGDSALYLCASSYSGTGGFYEQFFGPGTRLTVL.

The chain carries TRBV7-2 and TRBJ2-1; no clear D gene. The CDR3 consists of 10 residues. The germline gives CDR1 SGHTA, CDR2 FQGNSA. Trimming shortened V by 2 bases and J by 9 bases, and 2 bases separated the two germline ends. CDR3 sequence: CASSLLEQFF. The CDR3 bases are TGTGCCAGCAGCTTACTTGAGCAGTTCTTC.

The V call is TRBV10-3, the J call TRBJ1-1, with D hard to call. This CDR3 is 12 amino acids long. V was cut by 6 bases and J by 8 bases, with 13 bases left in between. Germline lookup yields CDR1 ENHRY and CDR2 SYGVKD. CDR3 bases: TGTGCCATCAGCGCCGCGCTTGCAGAAGCTTTCTTT. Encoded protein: CAISAALAEAFF.